Each of the 15 T cell receptor beta chains below was sequenced from the same sample in a study of blood T cell repertoires in COVID-19. The data were produced by immunoSEQ multiplex PCR, yet TCRdb's version contains in-frame clones alone and is incomplete. The table shows 150,000 to 200,000 clones, with more than 85% occurring only once. The sample was PBMCs or T cells enriched from blood (not recorded which). The receptors were sampled from a woman in her thirties or forties in a cohort exposed to, infected with or recovered from COVID-19 (not recorded which).

The chain has TRBV27 and TRBJ1-1, with 8 bases identical to TRBD1. V dropped 3 bases and J dropped 4; count of bases not matched to a gene: 1. This CDR3 has 13 amino acids. In germline, CDR1 is MNHEY, CDR2 SMNVEV (reference sequence). The CDR3 here is CASSFTGGTEAFF. The CDR3 DNA is TGTGCCAGCAGTTTCACAGGGGGCACTGAAGCTTTCTTT.

The chain joins TRBV9 to TRBJ1-1, with D perhaps matching TRBD1 (6 bases). This CDR3 has 15 residues. The germline V gene encodes CDR1 SGDLS and CDR2 YYNGEE. Trimming shortened V by 3 bases and J by 1 base, and 13 bases separated the two germline ends. CDR3 DNA sequence: TGTGCCAGCAGCGGGACCGGGACAAGGAACACTGAAGCTTTCTTT. It translates to CASSGTGTRNTEAFF.

V usage is TRBV28 and J usage is TRBJ2-5; 11 bases align to TRBD2. Germline-derived CDR1 and CDR2 are MDHEN and SYDVKM. V shed 2 bases, J shed 2 bases, and the junction held 10 bases outside the gene matches. This CDR3 comprises 18 residues. This CDR3 reads CASSLGASTSGEQETQYF. In DNA, the CDR3 is TGTGCCAGCAGTTTAGGGGCCTCGACTAGCGGGGAGCAAGAGACCCAGTACTTC.

This clone showed up just a few times. The rearrangement joins TRBV24-1 to TRBJ2-1, with 10 bases lining up with TRBD1. The CDR3 covers 15 residues. Per germline, CDR1 KGHDR and CDR2 SFDVKD. V lost 4 bases to trimming and J lost 10 bases; unmatched junction nucleotides: 9. The CDR3 bases are TGTGCCACCAGTGACCCTTCGACAGGGGGCAGCGAGCAGTTCTTC. This translates into CATSDPSTGGSEQFF.

The chain employs TRBV5-6 and TRBJ2-7, with D possibly TRBD1 on 6 matching bases. The CDR3 is 14 amino acids. Germline lookup yields CDR1 SGHDT and CDR2 YYEEEE. The V gene lost 0 bases and the J gene lost 3 bases, with 10 bases spanning the gap. CDR3 coding DNA: TGTGCCAGCAGCTTGGCGGGACAAGTCTACGAGCAGTACTTC. Translation gives CASSLAGQVYEQYF.

This clone has a single count. This sequence joins TRBV4-3 and TRBJ2-7; TRBD1 might be the D (6 bases). CDR3 length: 16 amino acids. Germline lookup yields CDR1 LGHNA and CDR2 YSLEER. V was clipped by 4 bases and J by 0 bases, with 16 bases between them. CDR3 region: CASSPRGPPNSYEQYF. CDR3 coding DNA: TGCGCCAGCAGCCCCAGGGGTCCGCCGAACTCCTACGAGCAGTACTTC.

The V and J genes are TRBV27 and TRBJ1-1; 9 bases line up with TRBD1. Per germline, CDR1 MNHEY and CDR2 SMNVEV (reference sequence). This CDR3 comprises 14 residues. The junction had 6 bases not matched to a gene; V was cut back by 6 bases and J by 4 bases. In nucleotides, the CDR3 is TGTGCCAGCAGCAAACAGGGGGCAGGCACTGAAGCTTTCTTT. Translated: CASSKQGAGTEAFF.

This clone has a count of ten or more. J is TRBJ1-1 and V is TRBV27; 8 bases match TRBD1. Germline values: CDR1 MNHEY, CDR2 SMNVEV (reference sequence). CDR3 size: 15 residues. Trimming removed 7 bases from V and 5 bases from J; junction bases left unmatched: 12. CDR3 in amino acids: CASNSITQGATEAFF. As DNA, the CDR3 is TGTGCCAGCAATTCCATAACTCAGGGGGCGACTGAAGCTTTCTTT.

The chain couples TRBV27 to TRBJ2-1, with TRBD1 identical over 7 bases. Germline CDR1 MNHEY, CDR2 SMNVEV (reference sequence). The CDR3 covers 13 residues. V lost 2 bases to trimming and J lost 7 bases; unmatched junction nucleotides: 2. The CDR3 region is CASSLTRGNEQFF. DNA of the CDR3: TGTGCCAGCAGTTTAACCAGGGGGAATGAGCAGTTCTTC.

The rearrangement joins TRBV5-1 to TRBJ2-1, with TRBD2 matching 11 bases. The CDR3 is 17 amino acids. J was trimmed by 3 bases and V by 0 bases; bases with no gene match: 5. Germline V gene sequence: CDR1 SGHRS, CDR2 YFSETQ. CDR3 DNA sequence: TGCGCCAGCAGCTTGGGGGGACTAGCGGAAGGCTACAATGAGCAGTTCTTC. This codes for CASSLGGLAEGYNEQFF.

The J gene is TRBJ1-3, the V gene TRBV11-3; D gene uncertain. Trimming cost V 5 bases and J 4 bases, with 12 bases left between them. The CDR3 extends over 14 amino acids. CDR1 and CDR2 from the germline V gene are SGHNT and YENEEA. The CDR3 DNA sequence: TGTGCCAGCAGCCCAAGGACTGGAGGAAACACCATATATTTT. This translates into CASSPRTGGNTIYF. Full variable domain (remainder filled in from reference TRBV11-3 and TRBJ1-3): EAGVVQSPRYKIIEKKQPVAFWCNPISGHNTLYWYLQNLGQGPELLIRYENEEAVDDSQLPKDRFSAERLKGVDSTLKIQPAELGDSAVYLCASSPRTGGNTIYFGEGSWLTVV.

The chain combines TRBV27 with TRBJ2-7; 10 bases are shared with TRBD2. Trimming cost V 3 bases and J 6 bases; bases outside gene matches: 2. This CDR3 has 13 residues. The germline CDR1 and CDR2 sequences are MNHEY and SMNVEV (reference sequence). CDR3 coding DNA: TGTGCCAGCAGTTTGGGACTAGCGTTCGAGCAGTACTTC. Translated: CASSLGLAFEQYF.

The gene calls are TRBV30 and TRBJ2-7; 10 bases are a match to TRBD2. Per the germline V gene, CDR1 is GTSNPN and CDR2 is SVGIG (reference sequence). This CDR3 region has 12 residues. With 4 bases clipped from V and 3 bases from J, the junction kept 0 bases outside the gene matches. The DNA for the CDR3 is TGTGCCTGGACTAGCGGGAGCTACGAGCAGTACTTC. This codes for CAWTSGSYEQYF.

This chain uses TRBV27 with TRBJ1-4; TRBD1 agrees at 12 bases. This CDR3 has 19 residues. CDR1 and CDR2 (germline): MNHEY, SMNVEV (reference sequence). J was trimmed by 3 bases and V by 1 base; bases with no gene match: 9. Written as DNA, the CDR3 is TGTGCCAGCAGTTTATATGGGGACAGGGGGCGGTCGGCTAATGAAAAACTGTTTTTT. Translation gives CASSLYGDRGRSANEKLFF. Looking up the rest from reference TRBV27 and TRBJ1-4 gives the full variable domain: EAQVTQNPRYLITVTGKKLTVTCSQNMNHEYMSWYRQDPGLGLRQIYYSMNVEVTDKGDVPEGYKVSRKEKRNFPLILESPSPNQTSLYFCASSLYGDRGRSANEKLFFGSGTQLSVL.

The genes are TRBV7-6 and TRBJ2-1; TRBD2 is a possible D gene (5 bases). This CDR3 is built from 16 residues. Germline assignment: CDR1 SGHVS and CDR2 FNYEAQ. V was cut by 5 bases and J by 8 bases, with 22 bases left in between. This chain's CDR3 is CASSPRAEPVGDEQFF. The CDR3 DNA reads TGTGCCAGCAGCCCCCGGGCGGAGCCCGTCGGGGATGAGCAGTTCTTC. The whole variable domain, filled in from reference TRBV7-6 and TRBJ2-1, reads GAGVSQSPRYKVTKRGQDVALRCDPISGHVSLYWYRQALGQGPEFLTYFNYEAQQDKSGLPNDRFSAERPEGSISTLTIQRTEQRDSAMYRCASSPRAEPVGDEQFFGPGTRLTVL.